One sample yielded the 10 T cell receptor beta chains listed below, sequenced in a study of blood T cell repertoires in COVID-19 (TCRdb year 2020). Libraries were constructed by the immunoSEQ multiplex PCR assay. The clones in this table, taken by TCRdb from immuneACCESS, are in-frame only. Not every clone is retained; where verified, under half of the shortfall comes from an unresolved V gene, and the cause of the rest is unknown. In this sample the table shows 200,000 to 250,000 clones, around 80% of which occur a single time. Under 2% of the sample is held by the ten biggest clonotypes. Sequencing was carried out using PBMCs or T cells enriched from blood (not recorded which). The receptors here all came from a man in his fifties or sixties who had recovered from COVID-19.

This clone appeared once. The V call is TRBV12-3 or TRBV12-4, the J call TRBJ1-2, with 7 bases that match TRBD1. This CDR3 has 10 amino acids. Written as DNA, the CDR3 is TGTACCACAGGGGTGGGGGGCTACACCTTC. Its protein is CTTGVGGYTF.

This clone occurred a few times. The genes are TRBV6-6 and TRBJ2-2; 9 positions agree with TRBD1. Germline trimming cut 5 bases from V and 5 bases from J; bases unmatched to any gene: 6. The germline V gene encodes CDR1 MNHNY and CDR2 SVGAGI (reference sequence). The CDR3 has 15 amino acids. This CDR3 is CASSRPGTGTGELFF. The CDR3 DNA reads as TGTGCCAGCAGTCGTCCCGGGACAGGGACCGGGGAGCTGTTTTTT.

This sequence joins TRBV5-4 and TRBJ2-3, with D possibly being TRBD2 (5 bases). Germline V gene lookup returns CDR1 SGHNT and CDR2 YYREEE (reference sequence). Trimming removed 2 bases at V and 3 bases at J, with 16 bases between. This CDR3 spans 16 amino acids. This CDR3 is CASSLDPTPGTDTQYF. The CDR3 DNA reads TGTGCCAGCAGCTTAGACCCGACGCCGGGAACAGATACGCAGTATTTT.

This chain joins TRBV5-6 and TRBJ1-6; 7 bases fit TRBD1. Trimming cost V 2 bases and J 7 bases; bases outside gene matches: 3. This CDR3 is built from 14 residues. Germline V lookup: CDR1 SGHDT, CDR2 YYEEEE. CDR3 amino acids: CASSFGDRNSPLHF. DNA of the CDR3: TGTGCCAGCAGCTTCGGGGACAGAAATTCACCCCTCCACTTT.

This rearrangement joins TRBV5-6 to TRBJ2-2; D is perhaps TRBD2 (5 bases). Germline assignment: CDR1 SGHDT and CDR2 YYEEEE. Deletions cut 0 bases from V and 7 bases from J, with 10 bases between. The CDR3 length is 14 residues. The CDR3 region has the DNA TGTGCCAGCAGCTTGGTGGGAGACCGCGGGGAGCTGTTTTTT. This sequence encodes CASSLVGDRGELFF. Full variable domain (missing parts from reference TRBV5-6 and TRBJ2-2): DAGVTQSPTHLIKTRGQQVTLRCSPKSGHDTVSWYQQALGQGPQFIFQYYEEEERQRGNFPDRFSGHQFPNYSSELNVNALLLGDSALYLCASSLVGDRGELFFGEGSRLTVL.

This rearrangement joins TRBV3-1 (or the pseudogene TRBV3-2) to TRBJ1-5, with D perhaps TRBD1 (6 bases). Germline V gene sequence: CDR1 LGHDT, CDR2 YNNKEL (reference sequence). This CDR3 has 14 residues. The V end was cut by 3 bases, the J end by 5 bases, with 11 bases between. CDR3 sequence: CASSHLGADQPQHF. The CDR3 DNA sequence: TGTGCCAGCAGCCATTTGGGGGCGGATCAGCCCCAGCATTTT.

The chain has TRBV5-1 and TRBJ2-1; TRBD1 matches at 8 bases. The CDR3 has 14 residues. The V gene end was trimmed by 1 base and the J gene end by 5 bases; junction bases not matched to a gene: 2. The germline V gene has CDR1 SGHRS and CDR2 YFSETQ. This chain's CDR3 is CASSLRQGNNEQFF. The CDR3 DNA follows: TGCGCCAGCAGCTTGAGACAGGGGAACAATGAGCAGTTCTTC.

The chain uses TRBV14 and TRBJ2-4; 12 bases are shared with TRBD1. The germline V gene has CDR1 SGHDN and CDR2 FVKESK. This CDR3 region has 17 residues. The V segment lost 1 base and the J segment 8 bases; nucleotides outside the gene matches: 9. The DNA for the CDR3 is TGTGCCAGCAGCCAAGTCGTGGGACAGGGGGCTGGGGACATTCAGTACTTC. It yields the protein CASSQVVGQGAGDIQYF.

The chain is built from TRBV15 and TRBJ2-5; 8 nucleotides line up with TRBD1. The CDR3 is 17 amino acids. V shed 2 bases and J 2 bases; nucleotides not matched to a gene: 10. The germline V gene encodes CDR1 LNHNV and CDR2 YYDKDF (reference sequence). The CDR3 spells CATSRSQGARWQETQYF. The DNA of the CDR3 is TGTGCCACCAGCAGATCGCAGGGGGCGAGATGGCAAGAGACCCAGTACTTC.

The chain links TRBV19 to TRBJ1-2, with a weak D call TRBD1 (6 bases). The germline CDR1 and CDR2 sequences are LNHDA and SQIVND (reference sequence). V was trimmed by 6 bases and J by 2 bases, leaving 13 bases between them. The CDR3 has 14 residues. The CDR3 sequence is CASRGAGWNYGYTF. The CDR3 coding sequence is TGTGCCAGTAGGGGGGCAGGGTGGAACTATGGCTACACCTTC.